The 24 T cell receptor beta chains below come from one sample, sequenced in a study of blood T cells in healthy people across ages. A sample-barcoded 5' primer and a J-beta primer mix were used in a second PCR of about 6 to 11 cycles. TCRdb processed the 5' RACE reads anew with MiXCR; each CDR3 protein has one entry. Here the sample spans some 900,000 distinct CDR3 sequences, around 48% being singletons. Material: blood. Receptors were obtained from a man between 25 and 39 years old in good health.

This sequence joins TRBV12-3 or TRBV12-4 and TRBJ2-7; 8 bases match TRBD1. This CDR3 spans 15 amino acids. V shed 5 bases, J shed 1 base, and the junction held 7 bases outside the gene matches. CDR3 sequence: CASSPDRVLSYEQYF. The CDR3 DNA reads TGTGCCAGCAGTCCGGACAGGGTACTTTCCTACGAGCAGTACTTC.

The chain carries TRBV4-3 and TRBJ1-4; D may be TRBD1 (5 bases). Germline V gene sequence: CDR1 LGHNA, CDR2 YSLEER. V was clipped by 3 bases and J by 7 bases, with 18 bases between them. The CDR3 is 16 amino acids. The CDR3 region is CASSHEGPGGSEKLFF. The CDR3 coding sequence is TGCGCCAGCAGCCATGAGGGGCCCGGGGGTAGTGAAAAACTGTTTTTT.

V and J are TRBV30 and TRBJ1-1, with a weak D call TRBD1 (5 bases). V lost 2 bases and J 4 bases, leaving 17 bases between the germline ends. The CDR3 has 15 amino acids. The germline gives CDR1 GTSNPN, CDR2 SVGIG (reference sequence). For the CDR3, the DNA is TGTGCCTGGAGTCTAAAGGGGATGGGTGGCACTGAAGCTTTCTTT. It is translated as CAWSLKGMGGTEAFF.

The CDR3 region is CASRGTGGDFYEQYF. The CDR3 DNA sequence: TGTGCCAGCAGGGGGACGGGGGGGGACTTCTACGAGCAGTACTTC. The chain joins TRBV6-1 to TRBJ2-7; 8 bases map to TRBD2. The CDR3 covers 15 residues. Germline V gene data show CDR1 as MNHNS and CDR2 as SASEGT. The V segment lost 6 bases and the J segment 3 bases; nucleotides outside the gene matches: 10.

This clonotype was seen only a few times. The CDR3 is CASSPSWVTYEQYF. Written as DNA, the CDR3 is TGTGCCAGCTCACCATCCTGGGTGACGTACGAGCAGTACTTC. The chain joins TRBV18 to TRBJ2-7; the D is unclear. CDR3 length equals 14 residues. V was pared by 2 bases and J by 4 bases, with 12 bases between. Germline CDR1 is KGHSH and CDR2 is LQKENI.

This clonotype was detected a few times. The rearrangement uses TRBV5-1 and TRBJ2-5; a weak D match, TRBD2 (5 bases). Between the trimmed V and J ends, which lost 5 bases and 4 bases, there was a span of 21 bases. This CDR3 spans 16 amino acids. Germline-derived CDR1 and CDR2 are SGHRS and YFSETQ. CDR3 loop: CASRKRADDPLETQYF. The CDR3 coding sequence is TGCGCCAGCAGAAAACGAGCGGACGACCCCCTAGAGACCCAGTACTTC.

The V call is TRBV29-1, the J call TRBJ1-2; 9 bases are a match to TRBD1. This CDR3 has 15 residues. The ends lost 3 bases at V and 7 bases at J; junction bases unmatched: 12. CDR1 and CDR2 (germline): SQVTM, ANQGSEA. CDR3 DNA: TGCAGCGTTGATGAACCGGGACAGGGTAAAGGTGGCTACACCTTC. It specifies CSVDEPGQGKGGYTF.

This clonotype was counted a few times. The chain joins TRBV6-5 to TRBJ2-1; maybe TRBD2 (6 bases). From germline, CDR1 is MNHEY and CDR2 SVGAGI. The V and J ends lost 6 bases and 4 bases respectively, with 16 bases between them. The CDR3 covers 15 residues. The CDR3 spells CASSLSGKAYNEQFF. CDR3 bases: TGTGCCAGCAGCCTTAGCGGAAAAGCTTACAATGAGCAGTTCTTC.

The chain couples TRBV28 to TRBJ2-3; D might be TRBD1 (6 bases). This CDR3 is built from 13 residues. V was trimmed by 11 bases and J by 3 bases, leaving 15 bases between them. Germline V gene sequence: CDR1 MDHEN, CDR2 SYDVKM. CDR3 sequence: CAQNGQGTDTQYF. In nucleotides, the CDR3 is TGTGCCCAAAACGGGCAGGGGACAGATACGCAGTATTTT.

The chain combines TRBV12-3 or TRBV12-4 with TRBJ2-7; D is ambiguous. The CDR3 is made up of 13 amino acids. Trimming stripped 6 bases from V and 3 bases from J, with 12 bases between. The CDR3 DNA reads TGTGCCAGCAGCGGCACAGTATACTACGAGCAGTACTTC. The encoded protein is CASSGTVYYEQYF.

The genes are TRBV11-2 and TRBJ2-7; 10 bases line up with TRBD2. In germline, CDR1 is SGHAT, CDR2 FQNNGV. The V and J ends lost 0 bases and 7 bases, in that order; junction bases with no gene match: 9. This CDR3 region has 16 residues. The CDR3 here is CASSLDRTLAGAEQYF. DNA of the CDR3: TGTGCCAGCAGCTTAGATCGGACGCTAGCGGGGGCTGAGCAGTACTTC.

This chain links TRBV20-1 with TRBJ1-4; the D gene is possibly TRBD1 (6 bases). The CDR3 runs 16 residues. From germline, CDR1 is DFQATT and CDR2 SNEGSKA (reference sequence). Trimming took 5 bases from V and 8 from J, leaving 24 bases between them. CDR3 region: CSAPSTVTGFGEKLFF. In nucleotides, the CDR3 is TGCAGTGCTCCCTCAACAGTCACAGGGTTCGGGGAAAAACTGTTTTTT.

This clonotype was seen a few times. The chain links TRBV30 to TRBJ1-1, with D unresolved. The CDR3 sequence is 11 residues long. V lost 8 bases, J lost 7 bases, and 14 bases lay in between. CDR1 GTSNPN and CDR2 SVGIG come from the germline V gene (reference sequence). The CDR3 DNA is TGTGCCCGATCGCGAGGGAGTGAAGCTTTCTTT. It yields the protein CARSRGSEAFF.

The CDR3 DNA reads as TGTGCCAGCAGCTTGGGACTAACGTACGATACGCAGTATTTT. Protein sequence: CASSLGLTYDTQYF. The V and J genes are TRBV4-2 and TRBJ2-3; TRBD2 agrees at 7 bases. The CDR3 is 14 residues long. From germline, CDR1 is LGHNA and CDR2 YNFKEQ. V lost 5 bases to trimming and J lost 6 bases; unmatched junction nucleotides: 8.

The genes are TRBV20-1 and TRBJ2-5; D is unclear. CDR3 size: 10 residues. CDR1 and CDR2 from the germline V gene are DFQATT and SNEGSKA (reference sequence). Trimming left V 6 bases short and J 4 bases short, with 6 bases between. The CDR3 nucleotides read TGCAGTGCCACCGGAGAGACCCAGTACTTC. Protein product: CSATGETQYF.

This clonotype was recorded a few times. V is TRBV20-1 and J is TRBJ2-5; TRBD2 matches 7 bases. The DNA end is a closer match to TRBJ2-7, so the J assignment may be wrong. The CDR3 contains 14 residues. Germline V gives CDR1 DFQATT, CDR2 SNEGSKA (reference sequence). The CDR3 nucleotides are TGCAGTGCTAGAGATCCGGGGAGGGACTACGAGCAGTACTTC. Translating gives CSARDPGRDYEQYF.

In this sample, this clonotype turned up a few times. The chain employs TRBV7-2 and TRBJ2-3, with a tentative D call TRBD1 (5 bases). Germline V gives CDR1 SGHTA, CDR2 FQGNSA. The CDR3 has 17 amino acids. V was cut by 1 base and J by 1 base, with 15 bases left in between. The CDR3 DNA is TGTGCCAGCAGCTTAGTCGGTGGGGCCGTCCGCACAGATACGCAGTATTTT. Protein sequence: CASSLVGGAVRTDTQYF.

The J gene is TRBJ2-3, the V gene TRBV27; 9 bases fit TRBD2. The CDR3 contains 18 residues. V trimming: 5 bases; J trimming: 3 bases; junction bases outside the gene matches: 15. From germline, CDR1 is MNHEY and CDR2 SMNVEV (reference sequence). Written as DNA, the CDR3 is TGTGCCAGCAGTCTAGGGGCCATACCGAGCGGGGGGACAGATACGCAGTATTTT. Its protein product is CASSLGAIPSGGTDTQYF.

V usage is TRBV28 and J usage is TRBJ2-7; 8 bases agree with TRBD2. The tail of the sequence fits TRBJ2-5 better, so the J call may be wrong. Germline CDR1 and CDR2: MDHEN and SYDVKM. The CDR3 is 12 amino acids. The CDR3 coding sequence is TGTGCCAGCGCGGGGGGCCTGGAGACCCAGTACTTC. Translating it yields CASAGGLETQYF.

The CDR3 loop is CASSEALGGQTYEQYF. CDR3 coding DNA: TGTGCCAGCAGTGAAGCGCTTGGCGGACAAACCTACGAGCAGTACTTC. V and J are TRBV2 and TRBJ2-7; the D gene is possibly TRBD1 (5 bases). The CDR3 is 16 residues long. The germline V gene has CDR1 SNHLY and CDR2 FYNNEI. V lost 0 bases to trimming and J lost 2 bases, with 14 bases between them.

This clonotype was detected only a few times. The V call is TRBV12-3 or TRBV12-4, the J call TRBJ1-6, with TRBD1 as a possible D gene (5 bases). V dropped 3 bases and J dropped 7 bases, with 13 bases sitting between them. This CDR3 spans 15 amino acids. CDR3 DNA: TGTGCCAGCAGTTTCGGGACGCGGGGGAATTCACCCCTCCACTTT. Residues: CASSFGTRGNSPLHF.

The chain links TRBV12-3 or TRBV12-4 to TRBJ2-1, with TRBD1 as a possible D gene (6 bases). The CDR3 covers 13 residues. Trimming took 8 bases from V and 9 from J, leaving 17 bases between them. The CDR3 DNA is TGTGCCAGCGGCATAGGGACAAACAGTGAGCAGTTCTTC. Its protein product is CASGIGTNSEQFF.

CDR3 sequence (DNA): TGCAGTGCTAGAGTGTCCCTGTGGGGAGCCTACGAGCAGTACTTC. Its protein product is CSARVSLWGAYEQYF. The chain has TRBV20-1 and TRBJ2-7; D is perhaps TRBD2 (5 bases). Between the trimmed V and J ends, which lost 1 base and 2 bases, there was a span of 15 bases. Germline V gives CDR1 DFQATT, CDR2 SNEGSKA (reference sequence). This CDR3 comprises 15 residues.

The chain joins TRBV2 to TRBJ2-3; TRBD1 agrees at 9 bases. The J segment lost 3 bases and the V segment lost 1 base, leaving 2 bases of the junction unmatched. This CDR3 is 15 amino acids long. Germline V gene data show CDR1 as SNHLY and CDR2 as FYNNEI. The CDR3: CASSEDRGHTDTQYF. The CDR3 bases are TGTGCCAGCAGTGAAGACAGGGGGCATACAGATACGCAGTATTTT.